The source of this T cell receptor beta chain is a study of blood T cell repertoires in COVID-19. The CDR3 contains 15 residues. Trimming removed 3 bases from V and 4 bases from J; junction bases left unmatched: 7. Germline CDR1 is KGHDR and CDR2 is SFDVKD. The authors' processing: Reference gene primer amplification gave estimated nucleated cell counts. The data were produced by immunoSEQ multiplex PCR, yet TCRdb's version contains in-frame clones alone and is incomplete. The DNA gave D and trimming, while V, J and clone size come from that table. The sample has roughly 500,000 clones, around 85% seen once.

The source of this sequence is a human donor in a cohort sampled during active COVID-19. J is TRBJ1-1 and V is TRBV24-1; 7 nucleotides match TRBD1. Sequencing used peripheral blood. In DNA, the CDR3 is TGTGCCACCAGTGATCCCTCCAGGGGGAGCACTGAAGCTTTCTTT. Protein product: CATSDPSRGSTEAFF.